These 12 T cell receptor beta chains were all obtained from the same sample, sequenced in a study of T-cell memory formation after mild COVID-19. TCRdb used MiXCR to reprocess the 5' RACE reads, holding one entry per CDR3 protein. This repertoire shows just over 350,000 distinct CDR3 sequences, approximately 15% found once; its top ten account for 22%. Material: PBMCs or a T cell subset sorted from them (not recorded which). These receptors all come from a man aged 18 to 29 who had mild COVID-19 (a few samples of this study predate the infection). Cell type and time point are not known.

This clonotype was detected a few times. V and J are TRBV7-2 and TRBJ1-4; D is uncertain. This CDR3 has 14 amino acids. Per germline, CDR1 SGHTA and CDR2 FQGNSA. V was shortened by 6 bases and J by 13 bases, with 21 bases between the two germline ends. The CDR3 spells CASRRQALMKRLFF. DNA for the CDR3: TGTGCCAGCAGGAGACAAGCTTTAATGAAAAGACTGTTTTTT.

The gene calls are TRBV7-2 and TRBJ2-7, with D possibly TRBD1 on 7 matching bases. There are 13 residues in the CDR3. V gave up 3 bases and J gave up 7 bases, with 13 bases separating them. CDR1 and CDR2 (germline): SGHTA, FQGNSA. Here the CDR3 DNA reads TGTGCCAGCAGCTTTCAGGGGGGCGGTGAGCAGTACGTC. This encodes CASSFQGGGEQYV.

The genes are TRBV6-5 and TRBJ2-5; perhaps D is TRBD1 or TRBD2 (5 bases each). Germline CDR1 is MNHEY and CDR2 is SVGAGI. This CDR3 contains 15 residues. V lost 0 bases and J lost 4, with 12 bases in between. CDR3 sequence (DNA): TGTGCCAGCAGTTACTCGAGAGCAGGGACAGAGACCCAGTACTTC. It codes for CASSYSRAGTETQYF.

This chain connects TRBV7-6 to TRBJ2-3, with D possibly being TRBD1 (6 bases). V lost 9 bases and J 1 base, leaving 14 bases between the germline ends. Germline-derived CDR1 and CDR2 are SGHVS and FNYEAQ. The CDR3 has 14 residues. The CDR3 coding sequence is TGTGCCAGTGCCGGGACACTAGGCACAGATACGCAGTATTTT. Protein product: CASAGTLGTDTQYF.

The chain couples TRBV15 to TRBJ2-3, with 8 bases identical to TRBD1. The CDR3 totals 16 residues. V lost 0 bases to trimming and J lost 6 bases; unmatched junction nucleotides: 8. Germline V gene data show CDR1 as LNHNV and CDR2 as YYDKDF (reference sequence). CDR3 sequence reads: CATSRDFRSGGDTQYF. DNA of the CDR3: TGTGCCACCAGCAGAGATTTTCGGTCAGGGGGCGATACGCAGTATTTT.

This sequence joins TRBV12-3 or TRBV12-4 and TRBJ1-5; 7 nucleotides agree with TRBD1. J lost 6 bases, V lost 5 bases, and 4 bases had no gene match. This CDR3 comprises 13 residues. The CDR3 coding sequence is TGTGCCAGCAGTCGACAGGGCCGTCAGCCCCAGCATTTT. It yields the protein CASSRQGRQPQHF.

A few counts support this clonotype. The V gene is TRBV20-1, the J gene TRBJ1-5; no reliable D call. V lost 3 bases to trimming and J lost 4 bases, with 10 bases between them. Per germline, CDR1 DFQATT and CDR2 SNEGSKA (reference sequence). The CDR3 spans 13 residues. The CDR3 loop reads CSARGSLNQPQHF. The CDR3 DNA reads as TGCAGTGCTAGGGGATCCTTAAATCAGCCCCAGCATTTT.

This clonotype was counted between two and nine times. The V call is TRBV7-3, the J call TRBJ2-5; 8 bases match TRBD1. V gave up 5 bases and J gave up 5 bases; unmatched junction bases: 7. Looked up from germline, CDR1 is SGHTA and CDR2 is FQGTGA. The CDR3 has 14 residues. CDR3: CASSPTTGAETQYF. The CDR3 DNA reads as TGTGCCAGCAGCCCAACGACAGGGGCCGAGACCCAGTACTTC. The whole variable domain, filled in from reference TRBV7-3 and TRBJ2-5, reads GAGVSQTPSNKVTEKGKYVELRCDPISGHTALYWYRQSLGQGPEFLIYFQGTGAADDSGLPNDRFFAVRPEGSVSTLKIQRTERGDSAVYLCASSPTTGAETQYFGPGTRLLVL.

This clonotype was detected a few times. The chain couples TRBV20-1 to TRBJ1-1; D perhaps matches TRBD1 (5 bases). The CDR3 contains 12 residues. Per germline, CDR1 DFQATT and CDR2 SNEGSKA (reference sequence). V lost 5 bases and J 1 base, leaving 8 bases between the germline ends. The CDR3 bases are TGCAGTGCTCCCGACAGGAACACTGAAGCTTTCTTT. Translating gives CSAPDRNTEAFF.

The chain recombines TRBV6-2 or TRBV6-3 with TRBJ2-3, with TRBD2 as a possible D gene (5 bases). V gave up 1 base and J gave up 3 bases, with 8 bases separating them. CDR3 length: 14 amino acids. The germline gives CDR1 MNHEY, CDR2 SVGEGT. CDR3 coding DNA: TGTGCCAGCAGTTACTGGACTCCTACAGATACGCAGTATTTT. It specifies CASSYWTPTDTQYF.

The chain recombines TRBV9 with TRBJ1-6, with D maybe TRBD1 (6 bases). From germline, CDR1 is SGDLS and CDR2 YYNGEE. V lost 0 bases, J lost 3 bases, and 7 bases lay in between. This CDR3 spans 15 amino acids. CDR3 nucleotide sequence: TGTGCCAGCAGCGTAGAAGGGGGCTATAATTCACCCCTCCACTTT. It translates to CASSVEGGYNSPLHF.

This clonotype was observed once. The chain carries TRBV20-1 and TRBJ1-5; 12 positions agree with TRBD1. Germline CDR1 is DFQATT and CDR2 is SNEGSKA (reference sequence). V shed 5 bases, J shed 6 bases, and the junction held 14 bases outside the gene matches. This CDR3 contains 17 residues. The CDR3 is CSAAGTGGARGGQPQHF. The CDR3 nucleotides are TGCAGTGCTGCCGGGACAGGGGGCGCAAGGGGAGGTCAGCCCCAGCATTTT.